This TCR beta chain was sequenced for a study of cytomegalovirus exposure and HLA in healthy donors. This CDR3 has 16 residues. Germline V gene sequence: CDR1 MNHNY, CDR2 SVGAGI (reference sequence). Trimming took 0 bases from V and 6 from J; bases not matched to a gene: 8. Of note for this clone: The antigen is unknown.

This PCR relied on a set of 60 Vbeta primers and 13 Jbeta primers. Some clones are missing from TCRdb's copy, which holds only in-frame ones; the method was immunoSEQ multiplex PCR. The repertoire holds 150,000 to 200,000 clones, with around three quarters as singletons. Study observations and caveats: V segments that were indistinguishable, TRBV6-2 and TRBV6-3 among them, were omitted from analysis. A likely sequencing artifact accounted for one observed cluster of highly shared sequence variants. TCR sequences were mostly rare, though some public TCRs occurred in many donors. The CMV antigen specificity of a few CMV-associated chains was confirmed through in vitro analysis.

The sequence derives from a man aged 35 to 55 in good health and CMV-seronegative. Specimen: PBMCs. J is TRBJ2-7 and V is TRBV6-6; 10 bases map to TRBD2. The CDR3 DNA reads as TGTGCCAGCAGTTACTCGGGGCTAGCGGGAGCGTCCGAGCAGTACTTC. Protein product: CASSYSGLAGASEQYF.